Shown below are 4 T cell receptor beta chains from a single sample sequenced in a study of Tregs in tolerant kidney transplant recipients. Assay: immunoSEQ multiplex PCR; the TCRdb copy retains only in-frame clones and omits some. This sample's clone table lists over 25,000 clones. The sequenced sample was CD8+ T cells from blood, obtained before the transplant. The receptors come from a human donor who received a combined kidney and bone marrow transplant.

With regard to this clone: The CDR3 end falls 3 residues outside the read, so it is completed with the germline J gene. The chain employs TRBV19 and TRBJ2-7, with a tentative D call TRBD1 (5 bases). V was cut by 1 base and J by 0 bases, with 13 bases left in between. The CDR3 is made up of 16 amino acids. Germline CDR1 reads LNHDA; CDR2 reads SQIVND (reference sequence). The part of the CDR3 DNA that was read is TGTGCCAGTAGTATAGCCGTCACACAGGCCTCCTACGAG. It is translated as CASSIAVTQASYE. The complete CDR3 reads CASSIAVTQASYEQYF.

Turning to this clone: The CDR3 end is not reached by the read, which stops 3 residues before it; the germline J gene fills it in. The rearrangement joins TRBV7-6 to TRBJ2-7; 7 bases line up with TRBD2. Germline V CDR1 and CDR2: SGHVS, FNYEAQ. The CDR3 has 17 amino acids. J lost 4 bases, V lost 5 bases, and 17 bases had no gene match. CDR3: CASSPAGAGVIAYEQYF. Partial CDR3 DNA: TGTGCCAGCAGCCCGGCAGGTGCGGGAGTAATCGCGTACGAG.

Turning to this clone: The read gets to within 3 residues of the CDR3 end, and the germline J gene fills in the rest. The genes are TRBV11-2 and TRBJ2-5; D remains unclear. The V end was cut by 5 bases, the J end by 1 base, with 14 bases between. In germline, CDR1 is SGHAT, CDR2 FQNNGV. There are 15 residues in the CDR3. The part of the CDR3 DNA that was read is TGTGCCAGCAGCGGCCCGAGACTCATCCAAGAGACC. It codes for CASSGPRLIQET. From start to end, the CDR3 is CASSGPRLIQETQYF.

Remarks on this clone: Sequencing ends 3 residues short of the CDR3 end; the germline J gene provides the rest. The J gene is TRBJ2-7, the V gene TRBV11-2; perhaps TRBD1 as D (5 bases). Between the trimmed V and J ends, which lost 4 bases and 2 bases, there was a span of 9 bases. Germline V lookup: CDR1 SGHAT, CDR2 FQNNGV. The CDR3 has 13 residues. The DNA read from the CDR3 is TGTGCCAGCAGCTCAGGGCCCACCTACGAG. It is translated as CASSSGPTYE. The complete CDR3 sequence is CASSSGPTYEQYF.